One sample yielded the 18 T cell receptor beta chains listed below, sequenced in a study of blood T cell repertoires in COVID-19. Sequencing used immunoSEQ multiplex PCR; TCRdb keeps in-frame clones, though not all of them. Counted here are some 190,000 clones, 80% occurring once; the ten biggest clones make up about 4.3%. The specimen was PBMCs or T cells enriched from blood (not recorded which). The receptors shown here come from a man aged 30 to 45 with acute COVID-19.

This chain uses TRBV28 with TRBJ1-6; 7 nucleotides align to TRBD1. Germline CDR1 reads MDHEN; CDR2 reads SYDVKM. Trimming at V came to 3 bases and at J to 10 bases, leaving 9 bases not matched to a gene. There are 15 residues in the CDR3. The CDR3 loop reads CASSFEGRGESPLHF. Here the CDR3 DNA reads TGTGCCAGCAGTTTTGAGGGCAGGGGGGAATCACCCCTCCACTTT.

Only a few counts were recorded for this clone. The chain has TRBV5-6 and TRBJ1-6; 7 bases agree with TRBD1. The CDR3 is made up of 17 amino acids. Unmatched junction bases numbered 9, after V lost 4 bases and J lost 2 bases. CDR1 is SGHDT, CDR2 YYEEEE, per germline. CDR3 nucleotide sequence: TGTGCCAGCAGCCCGTCACAGGGGAAACCCTATAATTCACCCCTCCACTTT. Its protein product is CASSPSQGKPYNSPLHF. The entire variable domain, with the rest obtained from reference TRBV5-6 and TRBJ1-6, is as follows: DAGVTQSPTHLIKTRGQQVTLRCSPKSGHDTVSWYQQALGQGPQFIFQYYEEEERQRGNFPDRFSGHQFPNYSSELNVNALLLGDSALYLCASSPSQGKPYNSPLHFGNGTRLTVT.

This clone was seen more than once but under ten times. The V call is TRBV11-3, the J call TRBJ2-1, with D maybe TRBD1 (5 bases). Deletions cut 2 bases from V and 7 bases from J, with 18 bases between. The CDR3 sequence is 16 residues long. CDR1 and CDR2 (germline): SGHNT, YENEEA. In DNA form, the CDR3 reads TGTGCCAGCAGCTTAAATCAAGTGGCAGGGATTAATGAGCAGTTCTTC. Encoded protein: CASSLNQVAGINEQFF.

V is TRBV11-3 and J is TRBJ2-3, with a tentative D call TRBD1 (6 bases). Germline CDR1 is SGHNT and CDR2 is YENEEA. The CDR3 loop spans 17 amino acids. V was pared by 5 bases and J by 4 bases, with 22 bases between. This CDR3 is CASSLGPRSPGADTQYF. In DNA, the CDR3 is TGTGCCAGCAGCCTGGGCCCTCGATCGCCAGGGGCAGATACGCAGTATTTT. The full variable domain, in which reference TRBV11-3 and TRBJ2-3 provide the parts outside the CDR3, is EAGVVQSPRYKIIEKKQPVAFWCNPISGHNTLYWYLQNLGQGPELLIRYENEEAVDDSQLPKDRFSAERLKGVDSTLKIQPAELGDSAVYLCASSLGPRSPGADTQYFGPGTRLTVL.

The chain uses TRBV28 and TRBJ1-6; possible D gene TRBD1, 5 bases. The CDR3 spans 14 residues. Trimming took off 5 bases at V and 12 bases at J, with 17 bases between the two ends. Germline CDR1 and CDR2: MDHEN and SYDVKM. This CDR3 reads CASSHRTRQEPLHF. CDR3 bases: TGTGCCAGCAGTCATCGGACAAGGCAGGAACCCCTCCACTTT.

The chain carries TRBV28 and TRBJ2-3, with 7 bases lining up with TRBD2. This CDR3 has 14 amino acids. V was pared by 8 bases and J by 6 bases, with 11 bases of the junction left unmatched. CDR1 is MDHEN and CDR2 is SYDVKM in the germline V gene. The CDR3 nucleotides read TGTGCCAGCCGGGGAGGGTTTTTTTCTGATACGCAGTATTTT. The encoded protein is CASRGGFFSDTQYF.

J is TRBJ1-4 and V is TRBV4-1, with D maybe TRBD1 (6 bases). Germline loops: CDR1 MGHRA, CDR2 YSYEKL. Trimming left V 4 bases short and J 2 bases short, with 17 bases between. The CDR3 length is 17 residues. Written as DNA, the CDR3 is TGCGCCAGCAGCCCCTTCTTGGGGAGGGGGACTAATGAAAAACTGTTTTTT. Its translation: CASSPFLGRGTNEKLFF.

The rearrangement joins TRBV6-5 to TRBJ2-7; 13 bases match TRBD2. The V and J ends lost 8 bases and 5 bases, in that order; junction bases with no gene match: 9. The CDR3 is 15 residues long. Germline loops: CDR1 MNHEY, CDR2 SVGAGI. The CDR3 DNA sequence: TGTGCCAGCGGGGCACTAGCGGGGGGGCGCCACGAGCAGTACTTC. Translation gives CASGALAGGRHEQYF.

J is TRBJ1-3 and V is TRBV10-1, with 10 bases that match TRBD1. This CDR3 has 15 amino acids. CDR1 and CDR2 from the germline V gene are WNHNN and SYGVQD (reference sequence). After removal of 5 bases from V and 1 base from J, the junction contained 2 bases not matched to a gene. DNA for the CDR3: TGCGCCAGCAGTTCGGACAGGGGGTCTGGAAACACCATATATTTT. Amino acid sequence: CASSSDRGSGNTIYF.

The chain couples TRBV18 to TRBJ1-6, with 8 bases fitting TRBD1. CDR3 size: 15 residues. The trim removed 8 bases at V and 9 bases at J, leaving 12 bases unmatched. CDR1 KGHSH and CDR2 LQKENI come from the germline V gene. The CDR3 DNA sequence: TGTGCCAGCGGAAGCAATACAGGGGGAAGTTCACCCCTCCACTTT. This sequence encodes CASGSNTGGSSPLHF.

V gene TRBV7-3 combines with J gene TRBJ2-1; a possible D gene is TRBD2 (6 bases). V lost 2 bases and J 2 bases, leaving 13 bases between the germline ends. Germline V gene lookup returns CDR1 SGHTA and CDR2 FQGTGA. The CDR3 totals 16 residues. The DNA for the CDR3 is TGTGCCAGCAGCTTACCCGGGACTGCTCCCTACAATGAGCAGTTCTTC. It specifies CASSLPGTAPYNEQFF.

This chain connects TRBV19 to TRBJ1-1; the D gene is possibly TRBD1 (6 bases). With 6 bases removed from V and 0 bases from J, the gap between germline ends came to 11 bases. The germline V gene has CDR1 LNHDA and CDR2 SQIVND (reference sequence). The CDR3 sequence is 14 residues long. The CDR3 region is CASRWTVLNTEAFF. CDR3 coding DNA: TGTGCCAGTAGGTGGACAGTCTTGAACACTGAAGCTTTCTTT.

CDR3 coding DNA: TGTGCCAGCAGCAAAGGTCGGCGAGGGACAGGGAATACAGAGACCCAGTACTTC. It is translated as CASSKGRRGTGNTETQYF. The chain couples TRBV21-1 to TRBJ2-5; TRBD1 is taken as the D call from the table, unchecked against the DNA. TRBV21-1 is shown as a pseudogene. CDR3 length: 18 amino acids.

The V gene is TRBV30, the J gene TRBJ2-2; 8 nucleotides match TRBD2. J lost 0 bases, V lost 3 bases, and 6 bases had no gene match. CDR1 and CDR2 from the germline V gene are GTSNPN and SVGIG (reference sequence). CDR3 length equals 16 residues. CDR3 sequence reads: CAWRRGAFSNTGELFF. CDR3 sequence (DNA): TGTGCCTGGAGGCGGGGGGCTTTTTCGAACACCGGGGAGCTGTTTTTT. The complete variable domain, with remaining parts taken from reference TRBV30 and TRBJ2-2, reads SQTIHQWPATLVQPVGSPLSLECTVEGTSNPNLYWYRQAAGRGLQLLFYSVGIGQISSEVPQNLSASRPQDRQFILSSKKLLLSDSGFYLCAWRRGAFSNTGELFFGEGSRLTVL.

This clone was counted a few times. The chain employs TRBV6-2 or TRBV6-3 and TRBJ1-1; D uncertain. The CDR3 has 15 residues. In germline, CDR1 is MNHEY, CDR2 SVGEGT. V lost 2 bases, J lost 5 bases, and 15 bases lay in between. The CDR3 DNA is TGTGCCAGCAGTTACATAACCCCCCGGCGGACTGAAGCTTTCTTT. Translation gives CASSYITPRRTEAFF.

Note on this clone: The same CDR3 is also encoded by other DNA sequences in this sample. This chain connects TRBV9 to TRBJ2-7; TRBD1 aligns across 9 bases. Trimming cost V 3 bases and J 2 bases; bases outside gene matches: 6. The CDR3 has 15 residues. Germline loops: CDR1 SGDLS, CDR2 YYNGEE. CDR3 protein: CASSATGTGPYEQYF. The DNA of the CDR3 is TGTGCCAGCAGCGCCACCGGGACAGGGCCCTACGAGCAGTACTTC.

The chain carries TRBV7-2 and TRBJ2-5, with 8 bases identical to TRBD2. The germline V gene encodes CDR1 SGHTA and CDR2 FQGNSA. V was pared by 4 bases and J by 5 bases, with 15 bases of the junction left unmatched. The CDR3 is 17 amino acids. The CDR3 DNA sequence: TGTGCCAGCAGCTATAGTGCGTCCCGGGGGGGCCCGGAGACCCAGTACTTC. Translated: CASSYSASRGGPETQYF.

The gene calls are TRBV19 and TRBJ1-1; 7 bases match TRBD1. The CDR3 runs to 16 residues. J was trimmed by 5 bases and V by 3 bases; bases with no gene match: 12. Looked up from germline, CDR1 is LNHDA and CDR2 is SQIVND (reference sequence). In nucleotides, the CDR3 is TGTGCCAGTAGTATCGCTAAGACAGGGATGAGTACTGAAGCTTTCTTT. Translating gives CASSIAKTGMSTEAFF.